Presented here are 18 T cell receptor beta chains from one specimen sequenced in a study of blood T cells in healthy people across ages. A second PCR of 7 to 11 cycles used a sample-barcoded 5' primer and a J-beta primer mix. TCRdb redid the calling of the 5' RACE reads with MiXCR, one entry per CDR3 protein. Of about 650,000 distinct CDR3 sequences listed, over 40% were seen once; the top ten hold less than 15%. The sample taken for sequencing was blood. The receptor set was obtained from a woman aged 80 or over in good health.

V and J are TRBV3-1 and TRBJ1-6, with D maybe TRBD1 (5 bases). Deletions cut 4 bases from V and 3 bases from J, with 16 bases between. This CDR3 is built from 17 residues. Germline-derived CDR1 and CDR2 are LGHDT and YNNKEL (reference sequence). The CDR3 region has the DNA TGTGCCAGCAGCCGTTTAACCGGGACGAACTATAATTCACCCCTCCACTTT. Translated, it gives CASSRLTGTNYNSPLHF.

This chain connects TRBV21-1 to TRBJ2-7. TRBV21-1 is designated a pseudogene. The CDR3 is 11 residues long. The CDR3 DNA sequence: TGTGCCAGCATGCACGTCCACGAGCAGTACTTC. Amino acids: CASMHVHEQYF.

This clonotype was picked up many times. J is TRBJ2-7 and V is TRBV2, with 10 bases that match TRBD1. CDR1 and CDR2 (germline): SNHLY, FYNNEI. The V and J ends lost 7 bases and 4 bases, in that order; junction bases with no gene match: 4. CDR3 length: 13 amino acids. The CDR3 DNA follows: TGTGCCAGCAATGGACAGGGGGGGTACGAGCAGTACTTC. This gives the protein CASNGQGGYEQYF.

This rearrangement joins TRBV7-3 to TRBJ2-1; no reliable D call. Trimming removed 5 bases at V and 2 bases at J, with 13 bases between. Germline values: CDR1 SGHTA, CDR2 FQGTGA. This CDR3 region has 15 residues. CDR3 sequence (DNA): TGTGCCAGCAGCCCCCCCGGAAGCCCCTACAATGAGCAGTTCTTC. Protein product: CASSPPGSPYNEQFF.

This chain uses TRBV11-3 with TRBJ2-1; D possibly matches TRBD1 or TRBD2 (5 bases each). The CDR3 totals 14 residues. Germline CDR1 SGHNT, CDR2 YENEEA. The germline V and J ends were trimmed by 6 bases and 9 bases, with 18 bases remaining between them. The CDR3 sequence: CASSQDGAEGEQFF. CDR3 DNA sequence: TGTGCCAGCAGTCAAGACGGGGCCGAGGGTGAGCAGTTCTTC.

This clonotype was recorded a few times. This chain connects TRBV29-1 to TRBJ2-7; 13 bases line up with TRBD2. CDR1 SQVTM and CDR2 ANQGSEA come from the germline V gene. The trim removed 6 bases at V and 6 bases at J, leaving 5 bases unmatched. The CDR3 loop spans 13 amino acids. The CDR3 DNA follows: TGCAGCGTGACGACTAGCGGGAGGACCGAGCAGTACTTC. This codes for CSVTTSGRTEQYF.

This sequence joins TRBV28 and TRBJ1-2; possibly TRBD1 for D (5 bases). This CDR3 contains 14 residues. In germline, CDR1 is MDHEN, CDR2 SYDVKM. Trimming took off 5 bases at V and 7 bases at J, with 17 bases between the two ends. The CDR3 here is CASSLGWGKSGYTF. The DNA for the CDR3 is TGTGCCAGCAGTCTTGGGTGGGGGAAGAGTGGCTACACCTTC.

The chain joins TRBV5-1 to TRBJ1-6; possibly TRBD1 for D (5 bases). Trimming took 4 bases from V and 11 from J, leaving 16 bases between them. This CDR3 comprises 14 residues. The germline V gene encodes CDR1 SGHRS and CDR2 YFSETQ. The chain's CDR3 is CASSQQDPGAPLHF. The CDR3 DNA is TGCGCCAGCAGCCAACAGGACCCGGGAGCACCCCTCCACTTT.

In this sample, this clonotype turned up many times. The CDR3 nucleotides read TGTGCCAGCAGTTTGGGGACAGGGGTTGAGCAGTTCTTC. This gives the protein CASSLGTGVEQFF. The V and J genes are TRBV12-3 or TRBV12-4 and TRBJ2-1; 10 bases are shared with TRBD1. The CDR3 consists of 13 residues. V lost 3 bases to trimming and J lost 9 bases; unmatched junction nucleotides: 2.

This clonotype appeared a few times. The chain carries TRBV12-3 or TRBV12-4 and TRBJ1-2, with 10 bases lining up with TRBD1. The V segment lost 4 bases and the J segment 4 bases; nucleotides outside the gene matches: 6. The CDR3 sequence is 15 residues long. In DNA, the CDR3 is TGTGCCAGCAGTTCGACAGGGGGCTCTCCCTATGGCTACACCTTC. Translation: CASSSTGGSPYGYTF.

This clonotype was seen more than once but under ten times. A much larger clone differs from this one at a single base, so this may be a read error. V is TRBV20-1 and J is TRBJ2-7, with 8 positions matching TRBD2. The CDR3 is 15 amino acids. Germline CDR1 DFQATT, CDR2 SNEGSKA (reference sequence). This CDR3 is CSARALSGSSYGQYF. The CDR3 DNA reads as TGCAGTGCTAGAGCGTTGAGCGGGAGCTCCTACGGGCAGTACTTC.

The chain has TRBV12-3 or TRBV12-4 and TRBJ2-1, with 9 bases aligning to TRBD2. This CDR3 comprises 15 residues. With 6 bases clipped from V and 8 bases from J, the junction kept 11 bases outside the gene matches. The CDR3 protein is CASSRGRAGGYEQFF. CDR3 bases: TGTGCCAGCAGCCGGGGACGAGCGGGAGGCTATGAGCAGTTCTTC.

The table lists this clonotype with many counts. The chain combines TRBV7-9 with TRBJ2-1, with no clear D. CDR3 length: 11 residues. Germline V CDR1 and CDR2: SEHNR, FQNEAQ (reference sequence). With 4 bases removed from V and 8 bases from J, the gap between germline ends came to 6 bases. CDR3 DNA: TGTGCCAGCAGCTACCGATATGAGCAGTTCTTC. It codes for CASSYRYEQFF.

This clonotype was seen at least ten times. The gene calls are TRBV7-6 and TRBJ2-5; no clear D gene. V lost 0 bases to trimming and J lost 2 bases, with 7 bases between them. Germline V gene lookup returns CDR1 SGHVS and CDR2 FNYEAQ. This CDR3 has 14 residues. CDR3 sequence: CASSLAGIQETQYF. The CDR3 DNA sequence: TGTGCCAGCAGCTTAGCTGGGATACAAGAGACCCAGTACTTC.

In its sample, this clonotype was seen many times. The rearrangement joins TRBV5-1 to TRBJ2-5, with D perhaps matching TRBD1 (6 bases). Trimming took 0 bases from V and 5 from J, leaving 14 bases between them. The CDR3 is 15 residues long. Germline V gene lookup returns CDR1 SGHRS and CDR2 YFSETQ. The CDR3 loop is CASSLGQVPFETQYF. CDR3 coding DNA: TGCGCCAGCAGCTTGGGACAGGTACCTTTCGAGACCCAGTACTTC. The full variable domain, with the rest looked up from reference TRBV5-1 and TRBJ2-5, is KAGVTQTPRYLIKTRGQQVTLSCSPISGHRSVSWYQQTPGQGLQFLFEYFSETQRNKGNFPGRFSGRQFSNSRSEMNVSTLELGDSALYLCASSLGQVPFETQYFGPGTRLLVL.

This clonotype occurred many times. The chain uses TRBV25-1 and TRBJ2-4, with D possibly matching TRBD2 (7 bases). There are 15 residues in the CDR3. The V gene lost 2 bases and the J gene lost 9 bases, with 17 bases spanning the gap. CDR1 is MGHDK and CDR2 is SYGVNS in the germline V gene. Here the CDR3 reads CASSEGGAPPGIQYF. The CDR3 bases are TGTGCCAGCAGTGAAGGGGGGGCGCCCCCTGGCATTCAGTACTTC.

This clonotype occurred once. The chain carries TRBV20-1 and TRBJ2-7; 8 bases agree with TRBD1. The CDR3 sequence is 14 residues long. Germline loops: CDR1 DFQATT, CDR2 SNEGSKA (reference sequence). The J segment lost 4 bases and the V segment lost 5 bases, leaving 10 bases of the junction unmatched. The CDR3 protein is CSAAQGALLYEQYF. CDR3 sequence (DNA): TGCAGTGCTGCTCAGGGGGCTTTGTTATACGAGCAGTACTTC.

This clonotype was detected ten times or more. CDR3 amino acids: CASSVTLIQETQYF. DNA for the CDR3: TGTGCCAGCTCGGTGACACTCATCCAAGAGACCCAGTACTTC. The chain couples TRBV18 to TRBJ2-5; D not certain. The CDR3 has 14 amino acids. Germline V gene lookup returns CDR1 KGHSH and CDR2 LQKENI. V was cut by 6 bases and J by 1 base, with 12 bases left in between.